This TCR beta chain originates from a study of chemoradiotherapy in HPV16-positive cancers. At the level of the study: Functional T-cell assays on a couple of HPV16-positive patients' cells defined candidate HPV-specific clones and common TCR motifs.

Clones were sequenced by immunoSEQ multiplex PCR, and TCRdb holds only the in-frame ones, with some missing. The sample lists around 8,700 clones; roughly 70% were seen once. Notes on this clone: The antigen is not known.

With V trimmed by 7 bases and J by 3 bases, 5 bases remained unmatched. This CDR3 region has 15 residues. Germline CDR1 LNHDA, CDR2 SQIVND (reference sequence). Samples were taken several times over chemoradiotherapy. Notes on the study in general: Only two HPV16-positive patients supplied the functional HPV-specificity definition.

This sample was gathered from a patient who underwent chemoradiotherapy. The chain is built from TRBV19 and TRBJ2-2; 10 bases are a match to TRBD1. This sequence was found in a human donor with HPV-associated anogenital cancer. As DNA, the CDR3 is TGTGCCAGTACCTCGACAGGGGGCTACACCGGGGAGCTGTTTTTT. Translated: CASTSTGGYTGELFF.